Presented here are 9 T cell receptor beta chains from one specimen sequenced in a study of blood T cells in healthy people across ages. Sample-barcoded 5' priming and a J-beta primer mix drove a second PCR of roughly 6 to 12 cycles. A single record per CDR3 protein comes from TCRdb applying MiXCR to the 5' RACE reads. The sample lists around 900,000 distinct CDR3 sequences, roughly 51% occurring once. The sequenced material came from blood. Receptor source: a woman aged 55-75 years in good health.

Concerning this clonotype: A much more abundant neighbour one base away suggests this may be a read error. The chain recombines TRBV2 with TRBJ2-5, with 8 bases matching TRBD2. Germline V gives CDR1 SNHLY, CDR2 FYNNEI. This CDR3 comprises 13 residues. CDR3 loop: CACTGTRQEAQYF. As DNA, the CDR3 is TGTGCCTGCACCGGGACTAGGCAAGAGGCCCAGTACTTC.

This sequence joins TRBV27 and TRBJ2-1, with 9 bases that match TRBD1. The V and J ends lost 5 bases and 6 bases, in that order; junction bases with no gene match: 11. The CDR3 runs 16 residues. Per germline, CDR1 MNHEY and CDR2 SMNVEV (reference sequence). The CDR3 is CASSPGQGHPSNEQFF. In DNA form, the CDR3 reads TGTGCCAGCAGTCCGGGACAGGGACATCCCAGCAATGAGCAGTTCTTC.

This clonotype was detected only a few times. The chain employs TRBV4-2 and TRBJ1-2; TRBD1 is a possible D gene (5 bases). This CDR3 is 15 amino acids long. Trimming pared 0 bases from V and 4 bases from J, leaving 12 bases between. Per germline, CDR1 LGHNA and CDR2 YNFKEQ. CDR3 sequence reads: CASSQDHGAVYGYTF. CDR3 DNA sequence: TGTGCCAGCAGCCAAGATCATGGGGCCGTCTATGGCTACACCTTC.

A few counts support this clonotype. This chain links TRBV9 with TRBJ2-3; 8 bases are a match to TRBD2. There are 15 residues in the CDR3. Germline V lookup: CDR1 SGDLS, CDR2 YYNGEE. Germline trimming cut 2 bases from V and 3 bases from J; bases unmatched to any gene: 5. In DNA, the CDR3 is TGTGCCAGCAGCGTCGGGGCTAGCGGGACAGATACGCAGTATTTT. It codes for CASSVGASGTDTQYF. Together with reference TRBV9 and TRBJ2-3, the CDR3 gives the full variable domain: DSGVTQTPKHLITATGQRVTLRCSPRSGDLSVYWYQQSLDQGLQFLIQYYNGEERAKGNILERFSAQQFPDLHSELNLSSLELGDSALYFCASSVGASGTDTQYFGPGTRLTVL.

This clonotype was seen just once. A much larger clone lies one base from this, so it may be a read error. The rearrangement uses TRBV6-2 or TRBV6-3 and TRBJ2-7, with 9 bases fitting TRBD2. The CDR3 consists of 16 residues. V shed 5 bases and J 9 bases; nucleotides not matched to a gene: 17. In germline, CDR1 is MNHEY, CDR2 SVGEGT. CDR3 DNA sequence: TGTGCCAGCAGTACACCTCATAGCGGGAGCACTAGTAGGCAGTACTTC. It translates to CASSTPHSGSTSRQYF.

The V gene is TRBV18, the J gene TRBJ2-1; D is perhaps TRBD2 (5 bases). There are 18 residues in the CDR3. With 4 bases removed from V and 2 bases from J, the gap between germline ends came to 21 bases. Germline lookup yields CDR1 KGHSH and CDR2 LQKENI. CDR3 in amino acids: CASSRGKRRPEAYNEQFF. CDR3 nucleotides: TGTGCCAGCTCACGGGGAAAGCGGAGACCAGAAGCCTACAATGAGCAGTTCTTC. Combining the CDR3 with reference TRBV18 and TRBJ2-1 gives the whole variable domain NAGVMQNPRHLVRRRGQEARLRCSPMKGHSHVYWYRQLPEEGLKFMVYLQKENIIDESGMPKERFSAEFPKEGPSILRIQQVVRGDSAAYFCASSRGKRRPEAYNEQFFGPGTRLTVL.

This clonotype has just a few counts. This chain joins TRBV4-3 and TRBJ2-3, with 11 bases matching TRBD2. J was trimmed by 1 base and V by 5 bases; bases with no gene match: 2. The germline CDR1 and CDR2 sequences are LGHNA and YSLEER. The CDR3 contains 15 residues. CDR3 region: CASSKLAGGTDTQYF. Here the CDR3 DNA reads TGCGCCAGCAGCAAACTAGCGGGAGGCACAGATACGCAGTATTTT.

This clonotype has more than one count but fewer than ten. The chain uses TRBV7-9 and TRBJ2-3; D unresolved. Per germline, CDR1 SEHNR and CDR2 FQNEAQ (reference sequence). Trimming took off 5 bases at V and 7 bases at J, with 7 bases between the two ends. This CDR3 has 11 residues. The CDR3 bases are TGTGCCAGCAGCCCCGCGAATACGCAGTATTTT. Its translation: CASSPANTQYF.

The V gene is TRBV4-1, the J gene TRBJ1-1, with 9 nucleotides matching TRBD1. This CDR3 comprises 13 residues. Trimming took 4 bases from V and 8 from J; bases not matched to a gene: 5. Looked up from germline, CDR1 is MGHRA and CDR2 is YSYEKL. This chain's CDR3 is CASSRGTGWEAFF. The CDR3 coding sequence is TGCGCCAGCAGCCGAGGGACAGGGTGGGAAGCTTTCTTT.